Listed here are 27 T cell receptor beta chains from one sample, sequenced in a study of neurological immune-mediated disorders. As for time point: longitudinal time-point 3. TCRdb analysed the 5' RACE reads with MiXCR anew, one entry per CDR3 protein. The data show more than 100,000 distinct CDR3 sequences, 11% seen once. Source material: PBMCs. The receptors come from a female donor with HTLV-1-associated myelopathy (HAM/TSP).

This clonotype was observed many times. The gene calls are TRBV10-3 and TRBJ1-1; 7 bases map to TRBD1. CDR1 is ENHRY and CDR2 is SYGVKD in the germline V gene. The CDR3 runs 11 residues. V was pared by 10 bases and J by 8 bases, with 7 bases of the junction left unmatched. Here the CDR3 reads CATNEQGEAFF. CDR3 DNA sequence: TGTGCCACCAATGAACAGGGGGAAGCTTTCTTT.

This clonotype was detected many times. The genes are TRBV5-1 and TRBJ2-6; D not certain. Germline values: CDR1 SGHRS, CDR2 YFSETQ. CDR3 size: 15 residues. With 4 bases removed from V and 0 bases from J, the gap between germline ends came to 8 bases. The DNA for the CDR3 is TGCGCCAGCAGCCAGCACCTCTCTGGGGCCAACGTCCTGACTTTC. Protein: CASSQHLSGANVLTF. The variable domain in full, completed from reference TRBV5-1 and TRBJ2-6, reads KAGVTQTPRYLIKTRGQQVTLSCSPISGHRSVSWYQQTPGQGLQFLFEYFSETQRNKGNFPGRFSGRQFSNSRSEMNVSTLELGDSALYLCASSQHLSGANVLTFGAGSRLTVL.

This clonotype appeared many times. The CDR3 is CASSGRDRVTGELFF. CDR3 sequence (DNA): TGTGCCAGCAGCGGCCGGGACAGGGTTACCGGGGAGCTGTTTTTT. The chain joins TRBV9 to TRBJ2-2; 9 nucleotides line up with TRBD1. The CDR3 is made up of 15 amino acids. V shed 3 bases and J 5 bases; nucleotides not matched to a gene: 5. From germline, CDR1 is SGDLS and CDR2 YYNGEE.

This clonotype was counted ten times or more. This CDR3 is CASSQGLGGRAEAFF. The CDR3 DNA is TGTGCCAGCAGCCAAGGTCTAGGGGGGCGGGCTGAAGCTTTCTTT. This chain links TRBV3-1 with TRBJ1-1; D might be TRBD1 (6 bases). From germline, CDR1 is LGHDT and CDR2 YNNKEL (reference sequence). This CDR3 is built from 15 residues. Trimming removed 1 base from V and 6 bases from J, with 15 bases in between.

This clonotype was seen more than once but under ten times. The J gene is TRBJ2-7, the V gene TRBV7-2; weak D call: TRBD2 (6 bases). Per the germline V gene, CDR1 is SGHTA and CDR2 is FQGNSA. The CDR3 runs to 12 residues. Trimming shortened V by 5 bases and J by 7 bases, and 12 bases separated the two germline ends. The chain's CDR3 is CASSQAGGEQYF. DNA of the CDR3: TGTGCCAGCAGCCAAGCGGGTGGGGAGCAGTACTTC.

This clonotype was counted ten times or more. This clone may be a read error of a much larger clone one base away. The CDR3 loop is CASSLNSDTQYF. CDR3 nucleotide sequence: TGCGCCAGCAGCTTGAATTCAGATACGCAGTATTTT. J is TRBJ2-3 and V is TRBV5-1; D gene ambiguous. Per the germline V gene, CDR1 is SGHRS and CDR2 is YFSETQ. The CDR3 covers 12 residues. The ends were cut back, 1 base at V and 4 bases at J, with 4 bases in the middle. Complete variable domain (other parts from reference TRBV5-1 and TRBJ2-3): KAGVTQTPRYLIKTRGQQVTLSCSPISGHRSVSWYQQTPGQGLQFLFEYFSETQRNKGNFPGRFSGRQFSNSRSEMNVSTLELGDSALYLCASSLNSDTQYFGPGTRLTVL.

In its sample, this clonotype was seen many times. This sequence joins TRBV20-1 and TRBJ2-7; 10 bases match TRBD1. The CDR3 is 13 amino acids. V lost 2 bases and J lost 5; bases outside the gene matches: 3. CDR1 and CDR2 from the germline V gene are DFQATT and SNEGSKA (reference sequence). In nucleotides, the CDR3 is TGCAGTGCTAGACGGGACAGGGGTGACGAGCAGTACTTC. It is translated as CSARRDRGDEQYF.

This clonotype was seen ten or more times. V and J are TRBV5-1 and TRBJ2-1, with 11 bases identical to TRBD2. V dropped 4 bases and J dropped 4; count of bases not matched to a gene: 4. In germline, CDR1 is SGHRS, CDR2 YFSETQ. CDR3 length: 15 amino acids. The CDR3 DNA reads as TGCGCCAGCAGCCAAGGGACTAGCGGTTACAATGAGCAGTTCTTC. This codes for CASSQGTSGYNEQFF.

Points on this clonotype: This clone may be a read error of a much larger clone one base away. The rearrangement links TRBV2 to TRBJ1-1; D remains ambiguous. Germline V gives CDR1 SNHLY, CDR2 FYNNEI. This CDR3 has 10 residues. The ends were cut back, 11 bases at V and 14 bases at J, with 18 bases in the middle. This CDR3 is CASSLGVIFF. CDR3 in DNA: TGTGCCTCCTCGCTTGGGGTAATCTTCTTT.

This clonotype was recorded at least ten times. The chain is built from TRBV5-1 and TRBJ2-3, with 8 bases identical to TRBD2. The germline V gene has CDR1 SGHRS and CDR2 YFSETQ. V shed 6 bases, J shed 0 bases, and the junction held 3 bases outside the gene matches. CDR3 size: 14 residues. Here the CDR3 reads CASNGGGSTDTQYF. The CDR3, as DNA: TGCGCCAGCAATGGCGGGGGGAGCACAGATACGCAGTATTTT.

This clonotype has a count of ten or more. The CDR3: CASRPSSPKRVLTDTQYF. CDR3 nucleotide sequence: TGTGCCAGCAGGCCAAGCTCACCTAAGAGGGTCCTCACAGATACGCAGTATTTT. The V and J genes are TRBV28 and TRBJ2-3, with D possibly TRBD2 on 5 matching bases. CDR1 and CDR2 from the germline V gene are MDHEN and SYDVKM. V was shortened by 6 bases and J by 2 bases, with 24 bases between the two germline ends. The CDR3 has 18 residues.

This clonotype was seen more than once but under ten times. V usage is TRBV14 and J usage is TRBJ2-5; D perhaps matches TRBD1 (6 bases). CDR3 length: 14 residues. Germline-derived CDR1 and CDR2 are SGHDN and FVKESK. V gave up 6 bases and J gave up 4 bases, with 15 bases separating them. As DNA, the CDR3 is TGTGCCAGCAGTGCTTACAGGGATCGAGAGACCCAGTACTTC. It codes for CASSAYRDRETQYF.

This clonotype was found many times. The V gene is TRBV7-2, the J gene TRBJ2-6; 7 bases fit TRBD1. Germline CDR1 and CDR2: SGHTA and FQGNSA. V dropped 5 bases and J dropped 3; count of bases not matched to a gene: 10. The CDR3 sequence is 17 residues long. CDR3 DNA sequence: TGTGCCAGCAGCCGACCGAGAGGGGGCTATGGGGCCAACGTCCTGACTTTC. Translated: CASSRPRGGYGANVLTF.

This clonotype was seen repeatedly, ten times or more. CDR3: CASSFLQGAYEQYF. For the CDR3, the DNA is TGTGCCAGCAGCTTTCTACAGGGAGCCTACGAGCAGTACTTC. The chain uses TRBV7-2 and TRBJ2-7, with D perhaps matching TRBD1 (6 bases). The ends were cut back, 3 bases at V and 2 bases at J, with 11 bases in the middle. The CDR3 consists of 14 residues. The germline V gene encodes CDR1 SGHTA and CDR2 FQGNSA.

The genes are TRBV5-1 and TRBJ2-7; D is possibly TRBD1 (5 bases). Looked up from germline, CDR1 is SGHRS and CDR2 is YFSETQ. Trimming pared 0 bases from V and 2 bases from J, leaving 12 bases between. This CDR3 spans 15 amino acids. The CDR3, as DNA: TGCGCCAGCAGCTTGGGACAGTTCGAAACCTACGAGCAGTACTTC. It specifies CASSLGQFETYEQYF.

This clonotype was observed a handful of times. V gene TRBV5-1 combines with J gene TRBJ1-2; D ambiguous. Trimming shortened V by 1 base and J by 6 bases, and 19 bases separated the two germline ends. Germline CDR1 is SGHRS and CDR2 is YFSETQ. The CDR3 extends over 16 amino acids. CDR3 protein: CASSLLSTVLPDGYTF. The CDR3 DNA reads as TGCGCCAGCAGCTTGTTATCTACGGTATTACCCGATGGCTACACCTTC.

Ten or more counts support this clonotype. The J gene is TRBJ2-1, the V gene TRBV19; 7 bases agree with TRBD2. The CDR3 runs to 16 residues. V trimming: 1 base; J trimming: 5 bases; junction bases outside the gene matches: 8. CDR1 is LNHDA, CDR2 SQIVND, per germline (reference sequence). The CDR3 reads CASSIGSGGLHNEQFF. CDR3 nucleotides: TGTGCCAGTAGTATAGGTTCGGGGGGTCTCCACAATGAGCAGTTCTTC. The whole variable domain, filled in from reference TRBV19 and TRBJ2-1, reads DGGITQSPKYLFRKEGQNVTLSCEQNLNHDAMYWYRQDPGQGLRLIYYSQIVNDFQKGDIAEGYSVSREKKESFPLTVTSAQKNPTAFYLCASSIGSGGLHNEQFFGPGTRLTVL.

This clonotype has at least ten counts. The chain has TRBV9 and TRBJ1-3; D is undetermined. The germline CDR1 and CDR2 sequences are SGDLS and YYNGEE. Trimming cost V 0 bases and J 0 bases, with 4 bases left between them. The CDR3 contains 14 residues. In DNA, the CDR3 is TGTGCCAGCAGCGTAGAGGACTCTGGAAACACCATATATTTT. This sequence encodes CASSVEDSGNTIYF. The full variable domain, with the rest looked up from reference TRBV9 and TRBJ1-3, is DSGVTQTPKHLITATGQRVTLRCSPRSGDLSVYWYQQSLDQGLQFLIQYYNGEERAKGNILERFSAQQFPDLHSELNLSSLELGDSALYFCASSVEDSGNTIYFGEGSWLTVV.

This clonotype was observed many times. V is TRBV12-3 or TRBV12-4 and J is TRBJ2-3; 15 positions agree with TRBD2. Trimming at V came to 6 bases and at J to 9 bases, leaving 7 bases not matched to a gene. This CDR3 is 15 amino acids long. Written as DNA, the CDR3 is TGTGCCAGCAGGAGAGGACTAGCGGGGGGGGAGACGCAGTATTTT. Protein sequence: CASRRGLAGGETQYF.

With respect to this clonotype: A much larger clone differs from this one at a single base, so this may be a read error. This chain connects TRBV29-1 to TRBJ2-2, with D uncertain. The CDR3 is 15 residues long. Looked up from germline, CDR1 is SQVTM and CDR2 is ANQGSEA. The V gene lost 0 bases and the J gene lost 2 bases, with 10 bases spanning the gap. The CDR3 spells CSVEEETYNTGELFF. The CDR3 DNA reads TGCAGCGTTGAAGAGGAGACATATAACACCGGGGAGCTGTTTTTT.

This clonotype was recorded at least ten times. The chain couples TRBV29-1 to TRBJ2-6; 9 bases match TRBD1. V lost 4 bases and J lost 4; bases outside the gene matches: 5. The CDR3 has 15 residues. Germline V gene data show CDR1 as SQVTM and CDR2 as ANQGSEA. The CDR3 loop is CSVGGQGFGANVLTF. CDR3 DNA sequence: TGCAGCGTTGGGGGACAGGGCTTCGGGGCCAACGTCCTGACTTTC.

In its sample, this clonotype was seen many times. This sequence joins TRBV10-3 and TRBJ2-2; D gene ambiguous. The CDR3 covers 13 residues. Germline lookup yields CDR1 ENHRY and CDR2 SYGVKD. V was shortened by 11 bases and J by 0 bases, with 10 bases between the two germline ends. CDR3 nucleotide sequence: TGTGCCGCTACTACCACGAACACCGGGGAGCTGTTTTTT. This encodes CAATTTNTGELFF.

In this sample, this clonotype turned up many times. The chain has TRBV5-1 and TRBJ2-5; D remains unclear. This CDR3 region has 15 residues. Trimming stripped 4 bases from V and 5 bases from J, with 18 bases between. In germline, CDR1 is SGHRS, CDR2 YFSETQ. CDR3 protein: CASSPVSPGRETQYF. The CDR3 DNA is TGCGCCAGCAGCCCCGTGTCACCCGGACGGGAGACCCAGTACTTC.

About this clonotype: Sequence at one end of the junction differs from germline and may be a read error. The rearrangement uses TRBV5-1 and TRBJ2-5, with TRBD2 identical over 9 bases. Per germline, CDR1 SGHRS and CDR2 YFSETQ. The CDR3 extends over 13 amino acids. The chain's CDR3 is CASSSETSGTPDF. CDR3 DNA sequence: TGCGCCAGCAGCTCCGAGACTAGCGGTACGCCCGACTTC.

This clonotype showed up many times. The chain combines TRBV11-3 with TRBJ2-3, with TRBD2 identical over 11 bases. This CDR3 is built from 16 residues. The germline V gene has CDR1 SGHNT and CDR2 YENEEA. V shed 5 bases and J 5 bases; nucleotides not matched to a gene: 9. This CDR3 reads CASSATSGMVGDTQYF. CDR3 DNA: TGTGCCAGCAGCGCGACTAGCGGGATGGTAGGAGATACGCAGTATTTT.

This clonotype turned up a few times. A much larger clone sits a single nucleotide away, making a read error possible. The genes are TRBV28 and TRBJ1-2; 9 positions match TRBD1. This CDR3 region has 13 residues. The germline CDR1 and CDR2 sequences are MDHEN and SYDVKM. The V gene end was trimmed by 6 bases and the J gene end by 12 bases; junction bases not matched to a gene: 11. CDR3 sequence: CASRIGTGFYHTF. CDR3 nucleotides: TGTGCCAGCAGAATCGGGACAGGGTTTTACCACACCTTC.

This clonotype was counted ten times or more. This sequence joins TRBV6-6 and TRBJ1-5; possibly TRBD1 for D (5 bases). Looked up from germline, CDR1 is MNHNY and CDR2 is SVGAGI (reference sequence). The CDR3 is 15 amino acids. The ends were cut back, 6 bases at V and 1 base at J, with 13 bases in the middle. CDR3: CASSPHQGSNQPQHF. CDR3 in DNA: TGTGCCAGCAGCCCGCATCAGGGAAGCAATCAGCCCCAGCATTTT.